This T cell receptor beta chain was retrieved from a study of glioma-infiltrating T cells. Findings and limits, study-wide: Gliomas, especially low-grade, showed above-expected tissue-blood divergence; non-neoplastic patients showed below. CDR3 overlap between tissue and blood was very small.

The iRepertoire nested amplicon-rescue multiplex PCR amplified TCR alpha and beta CDR3s from RNA. Input was about 95-400 ng of tissue mRNA or PBMC total RNA. TCRdb recomputed calls from the multiplex PCR reads with MiXCR, one row per CDR3 protein. The table includes 100,000 to 150,000 distinct CDR3 sequences, approximately 25% detected once. Trimming took 8 bases from V and 2 from J; bases not matched to a gene: 1. The CDR3 runs to 12 residues. The germline CDR1 and CDR2 sequences are SGHTA and FQGTGA. This clonotype has ten or more counts. No antigen is known for it. This clonotype originated in a human donor with low-grade glioma or glioblastoma, undergoing nonglioma brain surgery, or in good health (not recorded which). The sequencing input was glioma tissue, nonneoplastic brain tissue, or PBMCs (not recorded which). This rearrangement joins TRBV7-3 to TRBJ2-3; 7 nucleotides agree with TRBD2. DNA for the CDR3: TGTGCCAGCGGGAGGGACACAGATACGCAGTATTTT. It is translated as CASGRDTDTQYF. The full variable domain, completed using reference TRBV7-3 and TRBJ2-3, is GAGVSQTPSNKVTEKGKYVELRCDPISGHTALYWYRQSLGQGPEFLIYFQGTGAADDSGLPNDRFFAVRPEGSVSTLKIQRTERGDSAVYLCASGRDTDTQYFGPGTRLTVL.